This TCR beta chain came from a study of T-cell memory formation after mild COVID-19. Turning to the study itself: TCR clusters were largely donor specific. Overall study results and limits: Clones that contracted clustered mainly in CM and EM if CD4+ and in EMRA if CD8+. Second-wave clones with a day 37 peak had unconfirmed SARS-CoV-2 specificity. That cross-reactive memory joined was suggested by some responding clones appearing in pre-infection memory.

A remark on this clonotype: The antigen remains undetermined.

Each CDR3 protein gets one entry after TCRdb re-called the 5' RACE reads with MiXCR. The repertoire holds some 68,000 distinct CDR3 sequences, with roughly 17% as singletons. Trimming shortened V by 2 bases and J by 4 bases, and 4 bases separated the two germline ends. From germline, CDR1 is GTSNPN and CDR2 SVGIG (reference sequence). The CDR3 spans 11 residues. Sequenced: PBMCs or a T cell subset sorted from them (not recorded which). The sequence was obtained from an adult woman who had mild COVID-19 (a few samples of this study predate the infection). Cell type and time point are not known. The chain uses TRBV30 and TRBJ2-3; D not resolved. The CDR3 region has the DNA TGTGCCTGGAGTCAGTCAGATACGCAGTATTTT. Protein: CAWSQSDTQYF.